This T cell receptor (beta chain) was captured in a study of T cell responses to AZD1222 COVID-19 vaccine listed by TCRdb under 2021. The study in broad terms: AZD1222 recipients given second doses at about 4 weeks or at about 12 weeks were pooled, since spike-specific TCR depth and breadth were not found to differ between the two schedules. A total of roughly 240 trial participants underwent TCR sequencing, of whom 207 received two doses of AZD1222 and approximately 25 received two doses of the MenACWY control vaccine. Trial participants were enrolled into age subgroups of 18-55, 56-69 and 70-plus years, which contained approximately 150, 28 and 58 TCR-sequenced participants, respectively. Beyond this particular receptor, the publication reports: Because no day 14 peak-response samples were available, the repertoires could be characterized only after the peak T cell response. Nearly half of unique spike-specific TCRs reportedly recognized epitopes outside regions mutated in the B.1.351 and B.1.1.7 variants. A significant rise in spike-specific TCR breadth and depth was observed after two AZD1222 doses relative to day 0 and relative to MenACWY recipients. Conclusions about previously exposed vaccinees were limited because only a handful of AZD1222 recipients were SARS-CoV-2 seropositive at baseline. CD4 TCRs associated with the vaccine covered the entire spike protein, and the dominant responses were in regions 160-218 and 743-854. The 56-69-year group was small, and its depth increase did not reach significance, likely because of low power. Participants were mostly white British, with more females than males. The authors suggested clonal diversity may have been underestimated.

The CDR3 regions of human TCRbeta chains were analyzed by immunosequencing. In the source study's methods: TCRs in the repertoires were matched against a reference library of SARS-CoV-2-specific TCRs that had been generated with the MIRA antigen-specificity platform. Breadth was defined as the fraction of unique TCRs that were SARS-CoV-2-associated, and depth was defined as the fraction of total T cells that were SARS-CoV-2-associated. Using the MIRA data, each spike-specific TCR was assigned both to the spike region to which the TCR was reactive and to a CD4 or CD8 class. Log10-transformed breadth and depth values were compared by one-way ANOVA with Sidak's multiple comparisons tests. As stored in TCRdb, this immuneACCESS dataset retains in-frame rearrangements with V and J assigned. A fraction of the clones does not appear; measured against another copy, unresolved V genes explain less than half of the discrepancy, and the remainder lacks a known reason. V and J calls and clone size are as listed in that table; D and trimming were resolved from the DNA. This sample comprises 150,000 or so clones, 70% to 90% of them detected only once. The ten most abundant clones make up approximately 5.1% of the sample.

In light of the paper, this sample's time point label describes: baseline before first vaccination. Vaccinee samples were obtained from the UK trials COV001 and COV002, which included a single-blind randomized controlled phase 2/3 trial of AZD1222 (ChAdOx1 nCoV-19) in healthy adults. Trial participant PBMC samples were collected at day 0 and day 28 after the second dose for TCRbeta chain sequencing. The CDR3 contains 12 residues, cysteine and phenylalanine counted. The sequence is cut down to CDR3 DNA, 36 bases in frame from base 1. Between the V and J ends, shortened by 1 base and 6 bases respectively, the junction contains 4 bases. A remark on this clone: It lacks a known antigen. One base away there is no much larger clone; base qualities are not given.

The V gene is TRBV12-3 or TRBV12-4 and the J gene is TRBJ1-5; a confident D gene designation cannot be given. This TCR derives from an adult in good health. This specimen consisted of peripheral blood, obtained on day 0 of AZD1222 vaccination. The CDR3 region reads CASSLGPQPQHF. In nucleotide form, the sequence is TGTGCCAGCAGTTTAGGCCCTCAGCCCCAGCATTTT.